This T cell receptor beta chain stems from a study of T cell responses to AZD1222 COVID-19 vaccine. Overall study results and limits: Donors, mostly white British, included more females; clonal diversity was possibly underestimated. Once two AZD1222 doses were given, Spike-specific TCR breadth and depth went up.

The table lists this clone with a count of one. Its specificity is not known. Using immunoSEQ multiplex PCR, the repertoire was profiled, and TCRdb retains in-frame clones only, with some absent. The sample includes 150,000 or so clones, around 92% of them seen just once. With V trimmed by 6 bases and J by 0 bases, 9 bases remained unmatched. The germline V gene has CDR1 MDHEN and CDR2 SYDVKM. The CDR3 sequence is 17 residues long. The receptor was isolated from an adult who received the AZD1222 COVID-19 vaccine. The input for sequencing was peripheral blood, taken 28 days after the second AZD1222 dose. The genes are TRBV28 and TRBJ2-1; 9 bases agree with TRBD1. This chain's CDR3 is CASSSGTGKGSYNEQFF. DNA of the CDR3: TGTGCCAGCAGCTCCGGGACAGGGAAAGGCTCCTACAATGAGCAGTTCTTC.